Following are 28 T cell receptor beta chains from one sample sequenced in a study of T-cell reconstitution after alpha-beta-depleted transplantation in children. Unique molecular identifiers were built into the TCRbeta library. TCRdb reprocessed the PCR reads via MiXCR and lists one record per CDR3 protein. This sample has 350,000 to 500,000 distinct CDR3 sequences, with approximately 42% found just once. Sequencing was performed on PBMCs, taken before TCRalphabeta/CD19-depleted stem cell transplant. The receptors derive from a girl aged 2-15 years with aplastic anemia, due to receive a stem cell transplant.

The gene calls are TRBV28 and TRBJ2-2; possible D gene TRBD2, 6 bases. The CDR3 is made up of 14 amino acids. Between the trimmed V and J ends, which lost 7 bases and 5 bases, there was a span of 14 bases. From germline, CDR1 is MDHEN and CDR2 SYDVKM. The CDR3 here is CASNKSGGTGELFF. CDR3 in DNA: TGTGCCAGCAATAAAAGTGGGGGGACCGGGGAGCTGTTTTTT.

The chain uses TRBV11-2 and TRBJ2-1, with a tentative D call TRBD2 (6 bases). CDR3 length equals 15 residues. CDR1 and CDR2 from the germline V gene are SGHAT and FQNNGV. The ends were cut back, 5 bases at V and 6 bases at J, with 17 bases in the middle. The CDR3 DNA sequence: TGTGCCAGCAGCCCGGACTACCAATGGACCAATGAGCAGTTCTTC. It yields the protein CASSPDYQWTNEQFF.

V is TRBV7-3 and J is TRBJ2-1; D remains unclear. The ends were cut back, 5 bases at V and 3 bases at J, with 8 bases in the middle. This CDR3 contains 13 residues. Germline V gene data show CDR1 as SGHTA and CDR2 as FQGTGA. The CDR3 region is CASSTRHYNEQFF. The CDR3 coding sequence is TGTGCCAGCAGCACAAGACACTACAATGAGCAGTTCTTC.

There are many counts of this clonotype. V gene TRBV5-1 combines with J gene TRBJ1-1; TRBD1 aligns across 7 bases. This CDR3 is built from 13 residues. V was clipped by 0 bases and J by 4 bases; unmatched bases: 0. CDR1 SGHRS and CDR2 YFSETQ come from the germline V gene. This chain's CDR3 is CASSLEGATEAFF. The CDR3 coding sequence is TGCGCCAGCAGCTTGGAGGGGGCCACTGAAGCTTTCTTT. Drawing the rest from reference TRBV5-1 and TRBJ1-1, the complete variable domain is KAGVTQTPRYLIKTRGQQVTLSCSPISGHRSVSWYQQTPGQGLQFLFEYFSETQRNKGNFPGRFSGRQFSNSRSEMNVSTLELGDSALYLCASSLEGATEAFFGQGTRLTVV.

Ten or more counts support this clonotype. The chain recombines TRBV10-3 with TRBJ2-3; no definite D call. The germline gives CDR1 ENHRY, CDR2 SYGVKD. Deletions cut 4 bases from V and 4 bases from J, with 6 bases between. CDR3 length: 12 amino acids. DNA for the CDR3: TGTGCCATCAGTGGGGTGTCAGATACGCAGTATTTT. Translation gives CAISGVSDTQYF.

The chain recombines TRBV11-2 with TRBJ2-5; no clear D gene. Trimming took off 5 bases at V and 0 bases at J, with 10 bases between the two ends. The germline V gene encodes CDR1 SGHAT and CDR2 FQNNGV. This CDR3 region has 14 residues. The CDR3 DNA sequence: TGTGCCAGCAGCCCGGCCACGTACCAAGAGACCCAGTACTTC. Translated, it gives CASSPATYQETQYF. Using reference TRBV11-2 and TRBJ2-5 for the parts outside the CDR3, the full variable domain is EAGVAQSPRYKIIEKRQSVAFWCNPISGHATLYWYQQILGQGPKLLIQFQNNGVVDDSQLPKDRFSAERLKGVDSTLKIQPAKLEDSAVYLCASSPATYQETQYFGPGTRLLVL.

This clonotype was seen only a few times. The chain combines TRBV5-5 with TRBJ1-5, with D possibly matching TRBD1 (6 bases). Germline V lookup: CDR1 SGHKS, CDR2 YYEKEE (reference sequence). This CDR3 contains 15 residues. Trimming removed 0 bases at V and 1 base at J, with 8 bases between. The CDR3 spells CASSLAGVSNQPQHF. The CDR3 DNA follows: TGTGCCAGCAGCTTGGCAGGGGTCAGCAATCAGCCCCAGCATTTT. Full variable domain (outside the CDR3, taken from reference TRBV5-5 and TRBJ1-5): DAGVTQSPTHLIKTRGQQVTLRCSPISGHKSVSWYQQVLGQGPQFIFQYYEKEERGRGNFPDRFSARQFPNYSSELNVNALLLGDSALYLCASSLAGVSNQPQHFGDGTRLSIL.

The chain combines TRBV28 with TRBJ2-3; TRBD2 matches 7 bases. CDR1 is MDHEN, CDR2 SYDVKM, per germline. This CDR3 is 18 amino acids long. V lost 3 bases to trimming and J lost 2 bases; unmatched junction nucleotides: 14. Here the CDR3 reads CASSFERGGRVNTDTQYF. The CDR3 DNA reads as TGTGCCAGCAGTTTTGAGAGGGGCGGGAGAGTAAACACAGATACGCAGTATTTT. Full variable domain (rest looked up from reference TRBV28 and TRBJ2-3): DVKVTQSSRYLVKRTGEKVFLECVQDMDHENMFWYRQDPGLGLRLIYFSYDVKMKEKGDIPEGYSVSREKKERFSLILESASTNQTSMYLCASSFERGGRVNTDTQYFGPGTRLTVL.

A note on this clonotype: A read error may explain this, as a much larger clone is one base away. The chain combines TRBV28 with TRBJ1-1; D possibly corresponds to TRBD1 (6 bases). V was trimmed by 6 bases and J by 5 bases, leaving 22 bases between them. The CDR3 is made up of 16 amino acids. Germline V gene data show CDR1 as MDHEN and CDR2 as SYDVKM. Here the CDR3 DNA reads TGTGCCAGCAGACCCCTCTGGGGGGCCCTGGCGACTGAAGCTTTCTTT. Translated, it gives CASRPLWGALATEAFF.

This clonotype was found many times. The V and J genes are TRBV12-5 and TRBJ2-2, with TRBD1 identical over 7 bases. This CDR3 has 16 amino acids. Germline V CDR1 and CDR2: LGHNT, FRNRAP. V trimming: 3 bases; J trimming: 4 bases; junction bases outside the gene matches: 8. This CDR3 reads CASGLSTGAGTGELFF. The CDR3 DNA follows: TGTGCTAGTGGTTTAAGTACAGGGGCGGGCACCGGGGAGCTGTTTTTT.

V usage is TRBV20-1 and J usage is TRBJ1-1; D unclear. Per germline, CDR1 DFQATT and CDR2 SNEGSKA (reference sequence). The CDR3 runs to 14 residues. Trimming shortened V by 2 bases and J by 5 bases, and 15 bases separated the two germline ends. The CDR3 loop is CSARRQAIGTEAFF. CDR3 DNA sequence: TGCAGTGCTAGACGGCAAGCTATAGGTACTGAAGCTTTCTTT.

This clonotype occurred many times. V usage is TRBV29-1 and J usage is TRBJ2-5, with 8 bases identical to TRBD1. The germline V gene has CDR1 SQVTM and CDR2 ANQGSEA. V gave up 4 bases and J gave up 4 bases; unmatched junction bases: 8. The CDR3 has 14 residues. CDR3 region: CSVGRGLWIETQYF. DNA of the CDR3: TGCAGCGTTGGCAGGGGGCTCTGGATAGAGACCCAGTACTTC.

This CDR3 reads CAIRPLGGNTEAFF. The CDR3 DNA follows: TGTGCCATCAGACCCCTAGGGGGGAACACTGAAGCTTTCTTT. V is TRBV10-3 and J is TRBJ1-1; tentative D call: TRBD1 (6 bases). Trimming took 6 bases from V and 1 from J, leaving 12 bases between them. This CDR3 has 14 residues. Germline-derived CDR1 and CDR2 are ENHRY and SYGVKD.

J is TRBJ1-6 and V is TRBV6-9; D is undetermined. The V and J ends lost 2 bases and 0 bases respectively, with 8 bases between them. CDR1 is MNHGY, CDR2 SVAAGI, per germline. There are 16 residues in the CDR3. CDR3 sequence: CASSYEISSYNSPLHF. The DNA for the CDR3 is TGTGCCAGCAGTTATGAGATAAGCTCCTATAATTCACCCCTCCACTTT.

This clonotype was detected a few times. The chain joins TRBV11-2 to TRBJ1-1; 8 bases agree with TRBD1. The V gene's germline CDR1 is SGHAT and CDR2 FQNNGV. V shed 5 bases and J 1 base; nucleotides not matched to a gene: 21. The CDR3 loop spans 20 amino acids. The CDR3 loop is CASSPHWGADRVGPNTEAFF. The CDR3, as DNA: TGTGCCAGCAGCCCCCACTGGGGAGCGGACAGGGTGGGGCCGAACACTGAAGCTTTCTTT. The complete variable domain, with remaining parts taken from reference TRBV11-2 and TRBJ1-1, reads EAGVAQSPRYKIIEKRQSVAFWCNPISGHATLYWYQQILGQGPKLLIQFQNNGVVDDSQLPKDRFSAERLKGVDSTLKIQPAKLEDSAVYLCASSPHWGADRVGPNTEAFFGQGTRLTVV.

This clonotype was found many times. The chain has TRBV3-1 and TRBJ2-1; 15 nucleotides line up with TRBD2. CDR3 length equals 18 residues. Germline V gene sequence: CDR1 LGHDT, CDR2 YNNKEL (reference sequence). With 0 bases clipped from V and 8 bases from J, the junction kept 8 bases outside the gene matches. CDR3 in amino acids: CASSQDLRTSGREDEQFF. The DNA of the CDR3 is TGTGCCAGCAGCCAAGACCTGCGGACTAGCGGGAGGGAGGATGAGCAGTTCTTC.

The sample holds many counts of this clonotype. This sequence joins TRBV20-1 and TRBJ2-1; the D gene could be TRBD1 or TRBD2 (5 bases each). Germline loops: CDR1 DFQATT, CDR2 SNEGSKA (reference sequence). The CDR3 has 14 residues. Trimming cost V 1 base and J 9 bases, with 16 bases left between them. DNA for the CDR3: TGCAGTGCTAGAGTCAGGGCAGGAGGTTTTGAGCAGTTCTTC. It is translated as CSARVRAGGFEQFF.

J is TRBJ1-2 and V is TRBV24-1, with 7 bases identical to TRBD1. This CDR3 has 15 residues. V shed 3 bases and J 4 bases; nucleotides not matched to a gene: 7. Looked up from germline, CDR1 is KGHDR and CDR2 is SFDVKD. CDR3: CATSDPTGPSYGYTF. In nucleotides, the CDR3 is TGTGCCACCAGTGATCCGACAGGGCCTTCCTATGGCTACACCTTC.

This chain uses TRBV11-2 with TRBJ2-5, with 14 bases identical to TRBD2. The germline gives CDR1 SGHAT, CDR2 FQNNGV. The CDR3 is 19 residues long. With V trimmed by 1 base and J by 0 bases, 7 bases remained unmatched. CDR3 in amino acids: CASSLVGTSGGPYQETQYF. As DNA, the CDR3 is TGTGCCAGCAGCTTAGTGGGGACTAGCGGGGGACCGTACCAAGAGACCCAGTACTTC.

The rearrangement links TRBV27 to TRBJ2-3; D not certain. The ends were cut back, 5 bases at V and 5 bases at J, with 14 bases in the middle. Germline CDR1 MNHEY, CDR2 SMNVEV (reference sequence). The CDR3 spans 14 residues. CDR3 DNA: TGTGCCAGCAGTCCGAAGACCTCAGGAGATACGCAGTATTTT. Translating it yields CASSPKTSGDTQYF.

This clonotype has ten or more counts. DNA for the CDR3: TGTGCCAGCAGCTCTCAGGGGGGCGGGACTAGCGGGACCCGTGAGCAGTTCTTC. It encodes CASSSQGGGTSGTREQFF. The chain is built from TRBV11-1 and TRBJ2-1; 13 bases map to TRBD2. The V gene's germline CDR1 is SGHAT and CDR2 FQDESV (reference sequence). The J segment lost 9 bases and the V segment lost 4 bases, leaving 15 bases of the junction unmatched. This CDR3 is built from 18 residues.

The chain joins TRBV7-6 to TRBJ2-2, with 8 bases identical to TRBD1. V was clipped by 5 bases and J by 3 bases; unmatched bases: 8. The CDR3 spans 16 residues. CDR1 is SGHVS, CDR2 FNYEAQ, per germline. The CDR3 DNA follows: TGTGCCAGCAGCGTAGACAGGGGCCCCTACACCGGGGAGCTGTTTTTT. This translates into CASSVDRGPYTGELFF. The full variable domain, rest sourced from reference TRBV7-6 and TRBJ2-2, is GAGVSQSPRYKVTKRGQDVALRCDPISGHVSLYWYRQALGQGPEFLTYFNYEAQQDKSGLPNDRFSAERPEGSISTLTIQRTEQRDSAMYRCASSVDRGPYTGELFFGEGSRLTVL.

The chain couples TRBV20-1 to TRBJ2-7; 10 bases map to TRBD2. V trimming: 2 bases; J trimming: 7 bases; junction bases outside the gene matches: 20. Per the germline V gene, CDR1 is DFQATT and CDR2 is SNEGSKA (reference sequence). CDR3 length equals 18 residues. The CDR3 region has the DNA TGCAGTGCTAGAAGTCTAGCGGGAGTTCCGGGTAGAGGGGAGGAGCAGTACTTC. Its protein is CSARSLAGVPGRGEEQYF.

The chain employs TRBV10-3 and TRBJ2-1; possibly TRBD2 for D (6 bases). V lost 0 bases, J lost 6 bases, and 21 bases lay in between. The CDR3 runs to 18 residues. CDR1 and CDR2 from the germline V gene are ENHRY and SYGVKD. The CDR3 loop reads CAISESSYPGDPSNEQFF. DNA of the CDR3: TGTGCCATCAGTGAGTCGAGTTACCCGGGGGACCCCTCCAATGAGCAGTTCTTC.

This chain uses TRBV7-3 with TRBJ2-5, with 9 bases fitting TRBD2. V gave up 6 bases and J gave up 7 bases; unmatched junction bases: 6. The CDR3 totals 13 residues. Looked up from germline, CDR1 is SGHTA and CDR2 is FQGTGA. CDR3 amino acids: CASSALAGGTQYF. Here the CDR3 DNA reads TGTGCCAGCAGTGCACTAGCGGGCGGGACCCAGTACTTC. The whole variable domain, remainder taken from reference TRBV7-3 and TRBJ2-5, is GAGVSQTPSNKVTEKGKYVELRCDPISGHTALYWYRQSLGQGPEFLIYFQGTGAADDSGLPNDRFFAVRPEGSVSTLKIQRTERGDSAVYLCASSALAGGTQYFGPGTRLLVL.

The gene calls are TRBV7-9 and TRBJ2-2; TRBD2 might be the D (5 bases). Trimming removed 5 bases from V and 5 bases from J, with 21 bases in between. In germline, CDR1 is SEHNR, CDR2 FQNEAQ (reference sequence). This CDR3 spans 17 amino acids. The CDR3 DNA sequence: TGTGCCAGCAGCCATCTTCCCCATGGGCCGGGGACCGGGGAGCTGTTTTTT. Amino acid sequence: CASSHLPHGPGTGELFF.

The sample holds many counts of this clonotype. J is TRBJ2-1 and V is TRBV5-1; D ambiguous. The CDR3 is 16 amino acids. Trimming stripped 0 bases from V and 8 bases from J, with 18 bases between. The germline CDR1 and CDR2 sequences are SGHRS and YFSETQ. CDR3 loop: CASSLVRTQLGDEQFF. CDR3 coding DNA: TGCGCCAGCAGCTTGGTGCGGACCCAATTGGGCGATGAGCAGTTCTTC.

There are many counts of this clonotype. V is TRBV29-1 and J is TRBJ1-2; D may be TRBD1 (5 bases). V lost 0 bases and J 8 bases, leaving 16 bases between the germline ends. CDR3 size: 14 residues. Germline V CDR1 and CDR2: SQVTM, ANQGSEA. CDR3 nucleotides: TGCAGCGTTGAAGAAAGGGCAGGGAGTATAGGCTACACCTTC. Translating it yields CSVEERAGSIGYTF. The full variable domain, completed using reference TRBV29-1 and TRBJ1-2, is SAVISQKPSRDICQRGTSLTIQCQVDSQVTMMFWYRQQPGQSLTLIATANQGSEATYESGFVIDKFPISRPNLTFSTLTVSNMSPEDSSIYLCSVEERAGSIGYTFGSGTRLTVV.